The clone carrying this T cell receptor (beta chain) came up a few times. What it binds is not known. A second PCR of about 6 to 12 cycles used a sample-barcoded 5' primer and a J-beta primer mix. Via MiXCR, TCRdb re-called the 5' RACE reads, giving one row per CDR3 protein. The table has 450,000 to 650,000 distinct CDR3 sequences, 24% seen once. Healthy Russian Caucasian donors spanned ages about 6 to 100 years. This sample is drawn from a study of blood T cells in healthy people across ages. Findings of the study overall: Older individuals had lower TCR beta diversity per million T cells (the decline was roughly linear). It was the long-lived donors that had more naive CD4+ cells and higher diversity than aged donors.

These data were also filed under a second study, of T cells of mothers and their children.

The sample consisted of blood. This receptor was taken from a boy aged 5-17 years in good health.

The CDR3 reads CASSLAPLETQYF. Written as DNA, the CDR3 is TGCGCCAGCAGCTTAGCCCCACTAGAGACCCAGTACTTC. This chain connects TRBV5-1 to TRBJ2-5, with D unresolved. The CDR3 loop spans 13 amino acids. Germline CDR1 is SGHRS and CDR2 is YFSETQ. With 2 bases removed from V and 4 bases from J, the gap between germline ends came to 9 bases.